Shown below are 6 T cell receptor beta chains from a single sample sequenced in a study of blood T cells in healthy people across ages. A second PCR, run for roughly 7 to 11 cycles, used a sample-barcoded 5' primer plus a J-beta primer mix. TCRdb re-called the 5' RACE reads through MiXCR, storing one row per CDR3 protein. Of roughly 800,000 distinct CDR3 sequences in the sample, 58% were seen once. The sequencing input was blood. Receptor source: a man aged 25 to 45 in good health.

The chain is built from TRBV6-1 and TRBJ1-1, with D hard to call. Germline V lookup: CDR1 MNHNS, CDR2 SASEGT. V dropped 6 bases and J dropped 0 bases, with 11 bases sitting between them. The CDR3 has 14 residues. The CDR3 bases are TGTGCCAGCAGGACGCAGGTTCTGAACACTGAAGCTTTCTTT. Translation: CASRTQVLNTEAFF.

The chain joins TRBV20-1 to TRBJ2-7; 12 positions match TRBD1. This CDR3 has 15 residues. The germline gives CDR1 DFQATT, CDR2 SNEGSKA (reference sequence). The CDR3 loop is CSQGDRGLGDYEQYF. CDR3 sequence (DNA): TGCAGCCAAGGGGACAGGGGGCTTGGGGACTACGAGCAGTACTTC.

This clonotype was observed a handful of times. V is TRBV12-3 or TRBV12-4 and J is TRBJ2-7; D might be TRBD1 (5 bases). The CDR3 sequence is 14 residues long. With 10 bases removed from V and 0 bases from J, the gap between germline ends came to 16 bases. CDR3 in DNA: TGTGCCAACCCTAGACAGAGGAGCTCCTACGAGCAGTACTTC. This sequence encodes CANPRQRSSYEQYF.

This clonotype was seen a few times. This chain joins TRBV9 and TRBJ2-5, with D possibly being TRBD1 (6 bases). Trimming pared 3 bases from V and 1 base from J, leaving 16 bases between. Germline CDR1 is SGDLS and CDR2 is YYNGEE. CDR3 length equals 16 residues. The CDR3 DNA is TGTGCCAGCAGCGCAGGGGACGCGGCGTCCCAAGAGACCCAGTACTTC. This gives the protein CASSAGDAASQETQYF.

The V call is TRBV3-1, the J call TRBJ2-1, with TRBD2 matching over 8 bases. CDR1 is LGHDT, CDR2 YNNKEL, per germline (reference sequence). V was pared by 3 bases and J by 0 bases, with 4 bases of the junction left unmatched. CDR3 length equals 16 residues. CDR3 bases: TGTGCCAGCAGCCAGGAGGCGGGGGGCTCCTACAATGAGCAGTTCTTC. This gives the protein CASSQEAGGSYNEQFF.

The rearrangement uses TRBV12-3 or TRBV12-4 and TRBJ2-1; no clear D gene. CDR3 length: 12 amino acids. V was trimmed by 6 bases and J by 8 bases, leaving 11 bases between them. The CDR3 is CASRGDGDEQFF. CDR3 nucleotides: TGTGCCAGCAGAGGCGACGGCGATGAGCAGTTCTTC.